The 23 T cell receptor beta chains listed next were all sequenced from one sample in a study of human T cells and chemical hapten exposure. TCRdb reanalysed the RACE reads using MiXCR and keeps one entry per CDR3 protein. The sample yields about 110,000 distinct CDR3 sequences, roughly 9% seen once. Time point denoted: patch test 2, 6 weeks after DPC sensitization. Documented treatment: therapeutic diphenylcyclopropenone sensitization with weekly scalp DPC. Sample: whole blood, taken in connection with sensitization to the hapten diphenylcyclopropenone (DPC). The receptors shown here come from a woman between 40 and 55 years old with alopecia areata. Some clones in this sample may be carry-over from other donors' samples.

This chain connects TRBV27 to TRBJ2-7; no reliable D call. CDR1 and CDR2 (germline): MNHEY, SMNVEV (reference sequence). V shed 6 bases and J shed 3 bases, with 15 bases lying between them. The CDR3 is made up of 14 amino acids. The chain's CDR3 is CASRLLSGRYEQYF. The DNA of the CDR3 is TGTGCCAGCAGGCTGCTGAGTGGACGCTACGAGCAGTACTTC.

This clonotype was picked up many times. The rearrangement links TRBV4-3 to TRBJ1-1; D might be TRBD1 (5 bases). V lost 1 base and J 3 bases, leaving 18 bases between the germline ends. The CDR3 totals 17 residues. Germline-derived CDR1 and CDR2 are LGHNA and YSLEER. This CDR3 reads CASSQGVGGGRYTEAFF. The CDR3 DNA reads TGCGCCAGCAGCCAAGGGGTCGGGGGTGGCCGGTACACTGAAGCTTTCTTT.

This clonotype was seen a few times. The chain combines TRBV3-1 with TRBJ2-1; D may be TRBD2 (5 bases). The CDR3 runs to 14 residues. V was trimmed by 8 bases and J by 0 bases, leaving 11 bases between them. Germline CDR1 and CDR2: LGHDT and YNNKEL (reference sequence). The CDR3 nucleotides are TGTGCCAGCGACTATCCAAGCTCCTACAATGAGCAGTTCTTC. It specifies CASDYPSSYNEQFF.

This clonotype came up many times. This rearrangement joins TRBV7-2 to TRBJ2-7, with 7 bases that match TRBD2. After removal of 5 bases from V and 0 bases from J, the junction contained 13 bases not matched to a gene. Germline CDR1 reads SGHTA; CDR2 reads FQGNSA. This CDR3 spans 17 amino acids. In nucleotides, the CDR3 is TGTGCCAGCAGCCTTTTCGGGAGCGGGGCCTCCTCCTACGAGCAGTACTTC. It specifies CASSLFGSGASSYEQYF. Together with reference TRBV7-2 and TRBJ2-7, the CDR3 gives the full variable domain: GAGVSQSPSNKVTEKGKDVELRCDPISGHTALYWYRQSLGQGLEFLIYFQGNSAPDKSGLPSDRFSAERTGGSVSTLTIQRTQQEDSAVYLCASSLFGSGASSYEQYFGPGTRLTVT.

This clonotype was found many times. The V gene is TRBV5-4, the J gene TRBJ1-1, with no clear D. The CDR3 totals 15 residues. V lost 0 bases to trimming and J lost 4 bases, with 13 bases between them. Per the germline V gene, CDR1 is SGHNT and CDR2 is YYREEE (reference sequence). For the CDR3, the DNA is TGTGCCAGCAGCTTGGAGGGTCCCGGAGGCACTGAAGCTTTCTTT. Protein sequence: CASSLEGPGGTEAFF.

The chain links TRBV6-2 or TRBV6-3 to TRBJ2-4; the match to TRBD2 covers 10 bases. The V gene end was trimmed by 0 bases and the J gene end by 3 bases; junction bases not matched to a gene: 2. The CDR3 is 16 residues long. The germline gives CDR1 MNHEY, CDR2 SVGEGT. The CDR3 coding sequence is TGTGCCAGCAGTTACTCACTAGCGGGGAACAAAAACATTCAGTACTTC. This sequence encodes CASSYSLAGNKNIQYF.

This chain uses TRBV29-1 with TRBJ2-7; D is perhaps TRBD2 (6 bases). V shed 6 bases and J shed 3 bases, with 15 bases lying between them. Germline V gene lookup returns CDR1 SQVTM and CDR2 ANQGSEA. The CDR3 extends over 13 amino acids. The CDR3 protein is CSVSLATGYEQYF. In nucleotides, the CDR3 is TGCAGCGTCTCCCTAGCGACCGGCTACGAGCAGTACTTC.

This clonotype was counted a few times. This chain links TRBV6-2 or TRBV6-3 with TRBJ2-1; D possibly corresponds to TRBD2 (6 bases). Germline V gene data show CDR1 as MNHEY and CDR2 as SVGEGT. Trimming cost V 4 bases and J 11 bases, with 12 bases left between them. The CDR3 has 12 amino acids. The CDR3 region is CASSLWRGQQFF. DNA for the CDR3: TGTGCCAGCAGTTTATGGCGGGGTCAGCAGTTCTTC.

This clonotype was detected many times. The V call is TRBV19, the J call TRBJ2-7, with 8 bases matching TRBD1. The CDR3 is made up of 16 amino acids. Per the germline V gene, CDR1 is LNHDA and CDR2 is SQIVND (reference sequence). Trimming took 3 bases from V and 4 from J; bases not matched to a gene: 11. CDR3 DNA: TGTGCCAGTAGTATGCGAGACGGGACAGGTCATTACGAGCAGTACTTC. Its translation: CASSMRDGTGHYEQYF.

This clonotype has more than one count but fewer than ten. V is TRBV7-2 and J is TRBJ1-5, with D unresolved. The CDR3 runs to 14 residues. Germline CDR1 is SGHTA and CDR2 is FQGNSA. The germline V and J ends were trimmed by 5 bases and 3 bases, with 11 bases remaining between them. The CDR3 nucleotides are TGTGCCAGCAGCCTGCTGGGCATCAATCAGCCCCAGCATTTT. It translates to CASSLLGINQPQHF.

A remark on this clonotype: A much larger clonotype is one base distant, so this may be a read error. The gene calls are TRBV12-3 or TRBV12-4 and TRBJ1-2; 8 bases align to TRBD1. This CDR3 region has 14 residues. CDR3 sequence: CASNTRTGSDGYAF. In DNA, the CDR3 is TGTGCCAGCAACACTCGGACAGGGTCGGATGGCTACGCCTTC.

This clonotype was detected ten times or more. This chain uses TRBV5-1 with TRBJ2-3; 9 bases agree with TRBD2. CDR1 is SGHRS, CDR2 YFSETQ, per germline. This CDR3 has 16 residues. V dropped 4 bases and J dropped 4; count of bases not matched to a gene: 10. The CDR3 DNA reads TGCGCCAGCAGCCCCGGGACTAGCCTACTCCCAGATACGCAGTATTTT. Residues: CASSPGTSLLPDTQYF.

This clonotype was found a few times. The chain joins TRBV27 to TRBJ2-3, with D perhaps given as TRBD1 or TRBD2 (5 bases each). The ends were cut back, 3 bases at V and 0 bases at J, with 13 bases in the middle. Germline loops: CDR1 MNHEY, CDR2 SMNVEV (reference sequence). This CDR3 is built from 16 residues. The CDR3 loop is CASSFLWGRSTDTQYF. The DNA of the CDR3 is TGTGCCAGCAGTTTTTTGTGGGGGAGAAGCACAGATACGCAGTATTTT.

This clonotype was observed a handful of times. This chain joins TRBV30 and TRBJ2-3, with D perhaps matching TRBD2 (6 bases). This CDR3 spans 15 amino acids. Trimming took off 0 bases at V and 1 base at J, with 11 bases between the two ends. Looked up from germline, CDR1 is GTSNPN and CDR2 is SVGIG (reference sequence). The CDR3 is CAWSVPAGRTDTQYF. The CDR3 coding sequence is TGTGCCTGGAGTGTACCGGCGGGGCGCACAGATACGCAGTATTTT.

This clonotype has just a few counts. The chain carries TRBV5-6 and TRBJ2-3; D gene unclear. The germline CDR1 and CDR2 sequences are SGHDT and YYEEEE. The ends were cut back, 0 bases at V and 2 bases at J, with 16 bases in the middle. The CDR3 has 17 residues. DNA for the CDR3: TGTGCCAGCAGCTTGGGGACCCCAATGGTCCACACAGATACGCAGTATTTT. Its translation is CASSLGTPMVHTDTQYF. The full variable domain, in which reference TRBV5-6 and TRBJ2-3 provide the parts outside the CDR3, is DAGVTQSPTHLIKTRGQQVTLRCSPKSGHDTVSWYQQALGQGPQFIFQYYEEEERQRGNFPDRFSGHQFPNYSSELNVNALLLGDSALYLCASSLGTPMVHTDTQYFGPGTRLTVL.

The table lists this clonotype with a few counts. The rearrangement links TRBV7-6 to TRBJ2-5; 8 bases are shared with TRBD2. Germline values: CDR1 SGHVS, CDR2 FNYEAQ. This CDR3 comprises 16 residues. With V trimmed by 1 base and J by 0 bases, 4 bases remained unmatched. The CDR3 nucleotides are TGTGCCAGCAGCTTAGAGAGCGGGGGTTACCAAGAGACCCAGTACTTC. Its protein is CASSLESGGYQETQYF.

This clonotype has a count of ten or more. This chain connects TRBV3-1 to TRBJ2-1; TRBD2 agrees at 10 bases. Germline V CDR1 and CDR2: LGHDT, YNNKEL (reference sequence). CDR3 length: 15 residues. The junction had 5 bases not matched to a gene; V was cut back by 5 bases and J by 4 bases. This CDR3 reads CASSLSAGGYNEQFF. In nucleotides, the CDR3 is TGTGCCAGCAGCTTGTCAGCGGGGGGGTACAATGAGCAGTTCTTC.

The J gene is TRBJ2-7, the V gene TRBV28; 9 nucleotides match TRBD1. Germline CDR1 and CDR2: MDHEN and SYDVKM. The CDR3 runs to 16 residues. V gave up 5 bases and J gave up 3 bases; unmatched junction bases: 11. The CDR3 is CASSVTGTGFRYEQYF. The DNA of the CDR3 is TGTGCCAGCAGTGTAACCGGGACAGGGTTCCGCTACGAGCAGTACTTC. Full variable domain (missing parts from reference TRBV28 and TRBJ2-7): DVKVTQSSRYLVKRTGEKVFLECVQDMDHENMFWYRQDPGLGLRLIYFSYDVKMKEKGDIPEGYSVSREKKERFSLILESASTNQTSMYLCASSVTGTGFRYEQYFGPGTRLTVT.

The CDR3 DNA is TGTGCCAGCAGCCAAGATCTCAGTGACATCCCGATACAAGAGACCCAGTACTTC. Protein sequence: CASSQDLSDIPIQETQYF. The chain links TRBV3-1 to TRBJ2-5, with D unresolved. CDR1 and CDR2 (germline): LGHDT, YNNKEL (reference sequence). Trimming shortened V by 0 bases and J by 2 bases, and 19 bases separated the two germline ends. This CDR3 spans 18 amino acids.

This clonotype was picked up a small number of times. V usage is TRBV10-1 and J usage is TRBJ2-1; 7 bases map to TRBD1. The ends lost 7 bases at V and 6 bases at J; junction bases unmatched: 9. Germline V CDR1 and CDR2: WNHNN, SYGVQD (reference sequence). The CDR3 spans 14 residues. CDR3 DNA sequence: TGCGCCAGCACTCCCGACAGGGTTGGCAATGAGCAGTTCTTC. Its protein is CASTPDRVGNEQFF.

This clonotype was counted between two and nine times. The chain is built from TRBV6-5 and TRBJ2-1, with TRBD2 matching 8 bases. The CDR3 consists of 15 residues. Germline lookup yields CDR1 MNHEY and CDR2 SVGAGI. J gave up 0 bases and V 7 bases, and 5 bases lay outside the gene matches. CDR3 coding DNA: TGTGCCAGCAAACGGGCGGGAGGCTCCTACAATGAGCAGTTCTTC. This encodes CASKRAGGSYNEQFF.

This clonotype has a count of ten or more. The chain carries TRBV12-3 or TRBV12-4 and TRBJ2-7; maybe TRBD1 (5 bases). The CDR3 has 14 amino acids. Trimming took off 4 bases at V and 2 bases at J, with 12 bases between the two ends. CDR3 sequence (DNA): TGTGCCAGCAGTTCCCTCCGACAGCCCTACGAGCAGTACTTC. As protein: CASSSLRQPYEQYF.

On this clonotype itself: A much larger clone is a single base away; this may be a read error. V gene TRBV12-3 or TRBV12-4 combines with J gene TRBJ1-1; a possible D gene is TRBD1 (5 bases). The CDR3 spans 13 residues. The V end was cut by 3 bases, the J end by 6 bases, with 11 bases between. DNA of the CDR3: TGTGCCAGCAGTTTCGGGGGAACCTCTGAAGCTTTCTTT. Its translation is CASSFGGTSEAFF.